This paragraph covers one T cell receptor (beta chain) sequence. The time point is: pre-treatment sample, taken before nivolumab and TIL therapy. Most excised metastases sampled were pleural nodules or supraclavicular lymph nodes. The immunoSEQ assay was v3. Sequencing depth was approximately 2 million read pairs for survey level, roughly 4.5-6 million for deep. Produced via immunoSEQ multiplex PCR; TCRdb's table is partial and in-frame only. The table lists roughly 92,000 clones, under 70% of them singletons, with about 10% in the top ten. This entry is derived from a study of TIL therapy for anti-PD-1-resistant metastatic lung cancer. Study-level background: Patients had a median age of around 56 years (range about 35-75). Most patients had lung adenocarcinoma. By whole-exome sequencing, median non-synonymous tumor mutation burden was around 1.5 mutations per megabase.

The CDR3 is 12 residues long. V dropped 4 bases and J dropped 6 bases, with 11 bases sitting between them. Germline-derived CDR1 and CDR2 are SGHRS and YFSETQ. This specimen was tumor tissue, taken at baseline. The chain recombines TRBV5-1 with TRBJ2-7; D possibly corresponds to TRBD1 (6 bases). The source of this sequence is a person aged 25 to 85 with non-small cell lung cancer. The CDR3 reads CASSGMGAEQYF. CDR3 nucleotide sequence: TGCGCCAGCAGCGGTATGGGGGCCGAGCAGTACTTC.